Below, 12 T cell receptor beta chains from the same sample are listed, as sequenced in a study of cytomegalovirus exposure and HLA in healthy donors. Primers included in the PCR were 60 Vbeta and 13 Jbeta primers. The protocol was immunoSEQ multiplex PCR, while the TCRdb copy is restricted to in-frame clones and leaves out a portion. The sample consists of tens of thousands of clones, more than 60% of them appearing once. Sequenced sample: PBMCs. The receptors come from a young man in good health and CMV-seronegative.

In its sample, this clone was seen a few times. This CDR3 reads CASSLSAGGVSYNEQFF. CDR3 nucleotide sequence: TGTGCCAGCAGCTTATCTGCGGGGGGAGTCTCCTACAATGAGCAGTTCTTC. The chain recombines TRBV7-9 with TRBJ2-1, with 8 bases matching TRBD2. V shed 2 bases and J 0 bases; nucleotides not matched to a gene: 6. This CDR3 has 17 amino acids. Germline CDR1 SEHNR, CDR2 FQNEAQ (reference sequence). The full variable domain, with the rest looked up from reference TRBV7-9 and TRBJ2-1, is DTGVSQNPRHKITKRGQNVTFRCDPISEHNRLYWYRQTLGQGPEFLTYFQNEAQLEKSRLLSDRFSAERPKGSFSTLEIQRTEQGDSAMYLCASSLSAGGVSYNEQFFGPGTRLTVL.

The rearrangement joins TRBV19 to TRBJ2-2; 8 bases match TRBD1. The CDR3 totals 15 residues. Germline CDR1 reads LNHDA; CDR2 reads SQIVND (reference sequence). The V segment lost 6 bases and the J segment 3 bases; nucleotides outside the gene matches: 6. CDR3 amino acids: CASRGQAPYTGELFF. Here the CDR3 DNA reads TGTGCCAGTAGGGGACAGGCCCCTTACACCGGGGAGCTGTTTTTT.

This clone was counted a few times. The chain joins TRBV7-9 to TRBJ1-6; 8 nucleotides match TRBD1. Per the germline V gene, CDR1 is SEHNR and CDR2 is FQNEAQ (reference sequence). J was trimmed by 10 bases and V by 3 bases; bases with no gene match: 2. This CDR3 is built from 13 residues. CDR3 amino acids: CASSLDRDSPLHF. CDR3 coding DNA: TGTGCCAGCAGCTTGGACAGGGACTCACCCCTCCACTTT.

As regards this clone: Other DNA sequences from this sample encode an identical CDR3 as well. The J gene is TRBJ1-5, the V gene TRBV30, with D maybe TRBD1 (5 bases). Trimming left V 0 bases short and J 7 bases short, with 7 bases between. Germline CDR1 is GTSNPN and CDR2 is SVGIG (reference sequence). This CDR3 is built from 12 residues. CDR3 residues: CAWSVRGQPQHF. CDR3 sequence (DNA): TGTGCCTGGAGTGTACGGGGGCAGCCCCAGCATTTT.

This chain uses TRBV18 with TRBJ2-7; tentatively, D is TRBD1 (6 bases). V dropped 4 bases and J dropped 1 base, with 11 bases sitting between them. CDR1 KGHSH and CDR2 LQKENI come from the germline V gene. The CDR3 is made up of 14 amino acids. The CDR3 DNA sequence: TGTGCCAGCTCACGCGGACAGTCGTCCTACGAGCAGTACTTC. It translates to CASSRGQSSYEQYF.

The chain carries TRBV7-2 and TRBJ1-4; D ambiguous. Trimming shortened V by 4 bases and J by 5 bases, and 11 bases separated the two germline ends. The CDR3 has 14 residues. Per the germline V gene, CDR1 is SGHTA and CDR2 is FQGNSA. CDR3 sequence reads: CASSSPRGNEKLFF. CDR3 DNA sequence: TGTGCCAGCAGCTCCCCCCGCGGGAATGAAAAACTGTTTTTT.

The V gene is TRBV15, the J gene TRBJ2-7; possibly TRBD2 for D (6 bases). Between the trimmed V and J ends, which lost 0 bases and 3 bases, there was a span of 12 bases. Germline values: CDR1 LNHNV, CDR2 YYDKDF (reference sequence). The CDR3 length is 15 residues. The DNA of the CDR3 is TGTGCCACCAGCAGAGAAGGGACTGCAAGCTACGAGCAGTACTTC. Its translation is CATSREGTASYEQYF.

The chain recombines TRBV19 with TRBJ1-1; weak D call: TRBD1 (6 bases). The V end was cut by 4 bases, the J end by 1 base, with 13 bases between. The CDR3 consists of 15 residues. Germline-derived CDR1 and CDR2 are LNHDA and SQIVND (reference sequence). This CDR3 is CASSKSRTANTEAFF. In nucleotides, the CDR3 is TGTGCCAGTAGTAAAAGTCGGACAGCGAACACTGAAGCTTTCTTT. The full variable domain, completed using reference TRBV19 and TRBJ1-1, is DGGITQSPKYLFRKEGQNVTLSCEQNLNHDAMYWYRQDPGQGLRLIYYSQIVNDFQKGDIAEGYSVSREKKESFPLTVTSAQKNPTAFYLCASSKSRTANTEAFFGQGTRLTVV.

The rearrangement links TRBV5-1 to TRBJ2-1, with 9 bases aligning to TRBD2. V lost 4 bases and J lost 8; bases outside the gene matches: 13. Looked up from germline, CDR1 is SGHRS and CDR2 is YFSETQ. CDR3 length equals 16 residues. CDR3 protein: CASSLDGGLASYEQFF. For the CDR3, the DNA is TGCGCCAGCAGCCTTGACGGGGGACTAGCTTCATATGAGCAGTTCTTC.

This clone was seen a single time. The chain carries TRBV6-5 and TRBJ1-2; D is unresolved. This CDR3 has 14 residues. Germline CDR1 is MNHEY and CDR2 is SVGAGI. The V end was cut by 6 bases, the J end by 7 bases, with 18 bases between. The CDR3 nucleotides read TGTGCCAGCAGCCCCCGCTACGGGTCCCTTGGCTACACCTTC. Protein sequence: CASSPRYGSLGYTF.

V is TRBV5-4 and J is TRBJ1-6; the match to TRBD1 covers 7 bases. The CDR3 has 15 amino acids. Germline assignment: CDR1 SGHNT and CDR2 YYREEE (reference sequence). J was trimmed by 7 bases and V by 4 bases; bases with no gene match: 8. DNA of the CDR3: TGTGCCAGCAGCATTGATCCGGGACAGAATTCACCCCTCCACTTT. This translates into CASSIDPGQNSPLHF.

This clone was seen a handful of times. The rearrangement uses TRBV27 and TRBJ2-7; TRBD1 aligns across 10 bases. Germline values: CDR1 MNHEY, CDR2 SMNVEV (reference sequence). The V segment lost 5 bases and the J segment 5 bases; nucleotides outside the gene matches: 9. The CDR3 spans 15 residues. CDR3 amino acids: CASSILGDRGHEQYF. In DNA form, the CDR3 reads TGTGCCAGCAGTATCCTCGGGGACAGGGGCCACGAGCAGTACTTC.